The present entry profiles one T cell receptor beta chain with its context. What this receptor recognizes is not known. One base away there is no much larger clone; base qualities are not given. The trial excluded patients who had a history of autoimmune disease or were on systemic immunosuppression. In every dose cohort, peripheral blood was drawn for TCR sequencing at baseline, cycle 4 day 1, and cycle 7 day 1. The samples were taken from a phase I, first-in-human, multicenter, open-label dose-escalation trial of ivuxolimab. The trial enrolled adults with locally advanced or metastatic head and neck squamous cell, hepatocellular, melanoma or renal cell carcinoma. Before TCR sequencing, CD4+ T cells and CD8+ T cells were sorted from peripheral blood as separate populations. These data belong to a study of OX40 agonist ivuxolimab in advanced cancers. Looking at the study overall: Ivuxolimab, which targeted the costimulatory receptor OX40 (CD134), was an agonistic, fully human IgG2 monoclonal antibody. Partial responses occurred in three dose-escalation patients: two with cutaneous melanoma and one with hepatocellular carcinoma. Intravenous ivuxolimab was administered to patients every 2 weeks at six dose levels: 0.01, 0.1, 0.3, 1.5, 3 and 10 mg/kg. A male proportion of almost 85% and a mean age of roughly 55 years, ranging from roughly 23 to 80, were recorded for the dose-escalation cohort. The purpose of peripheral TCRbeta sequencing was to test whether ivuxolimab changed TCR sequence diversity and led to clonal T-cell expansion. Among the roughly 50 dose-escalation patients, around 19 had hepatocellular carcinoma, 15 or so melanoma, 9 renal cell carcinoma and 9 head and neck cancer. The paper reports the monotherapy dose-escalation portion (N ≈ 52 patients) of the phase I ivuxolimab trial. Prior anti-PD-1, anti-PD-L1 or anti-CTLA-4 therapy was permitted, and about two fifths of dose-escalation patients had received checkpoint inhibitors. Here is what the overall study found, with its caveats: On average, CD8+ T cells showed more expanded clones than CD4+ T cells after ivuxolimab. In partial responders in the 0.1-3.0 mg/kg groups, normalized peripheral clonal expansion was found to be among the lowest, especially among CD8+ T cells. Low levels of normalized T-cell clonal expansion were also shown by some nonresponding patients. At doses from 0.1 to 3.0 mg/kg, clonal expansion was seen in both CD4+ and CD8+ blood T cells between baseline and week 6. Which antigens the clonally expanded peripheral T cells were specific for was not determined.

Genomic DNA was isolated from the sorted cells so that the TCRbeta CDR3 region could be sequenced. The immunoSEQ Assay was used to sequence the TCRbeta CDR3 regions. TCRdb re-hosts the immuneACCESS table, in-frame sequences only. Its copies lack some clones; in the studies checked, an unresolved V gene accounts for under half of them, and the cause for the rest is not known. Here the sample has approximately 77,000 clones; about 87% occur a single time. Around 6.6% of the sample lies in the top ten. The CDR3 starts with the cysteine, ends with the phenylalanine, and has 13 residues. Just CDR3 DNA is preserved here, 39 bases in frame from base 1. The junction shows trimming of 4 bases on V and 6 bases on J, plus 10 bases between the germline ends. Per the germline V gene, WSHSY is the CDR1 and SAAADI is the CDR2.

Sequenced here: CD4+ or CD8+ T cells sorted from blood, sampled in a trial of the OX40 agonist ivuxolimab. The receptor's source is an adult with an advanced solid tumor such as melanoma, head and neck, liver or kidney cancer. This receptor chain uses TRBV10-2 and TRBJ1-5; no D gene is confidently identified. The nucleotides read TGCGCCAGCAGTGGGCAGGTTGGTCAGCCCCAGCATTTT. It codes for CASSGQVGQPQHF.